This T cell receptor (beta chain) was profiled in a study of CD8+CD57+ T cells in acquired aplastic anemia. Looking at the study overall: Sorted CD4+ and CD8+ cell DNA averaged 3.2 ug. Findings and caveats of the study: Patients had around 30 CD8+ CDR3 sequences in common with controls (the shared set).

The sample holds many counts of this clonotype. Its antigen is not known. Sequenced patients had shown CD8+CD57+ cell expansion by flow cytometry. Each patient gave a blood sample that was collected before any therapy had been received. With 6 bases clipped from V and 5 bases from J, the junction kept 6 bases outside the gene matches. This CDR3 comprises 13 residues. Genomic DNA, the template, was used for profiling of the TCR beta VDJ and CDR3. Using its own MiXCR run on the reads, TCRdb lists one record per CDR3 protein. The profile shows 150,000 to 200,000 distinct CDR3 sequences, 40% to 50% of them singletons.

The TCR originated in a human donor with aplastic anemia. The chain couples TRBV12-3 or TRBV12-4 to TRBJ2-7; TRBD1 matches at 8 bases. Sequencing was carried out using sorted CD4+, CD8+, or CD8+CD57+ T cells (not recorded which) from PBMCs. The CDR3 DNA reads as TGTGCCAGCAGACGGACAGGGATCGACGAGCAGTACTTC. It encodes CASRRTGIDEQYF.